The subject of this entry is one T cell receptor beta chain. Its specificity is unknown. The CDR3 covers 15 residues. Germline CDR1 and CDR2: SNHLY and FYNNEI. The V and J ends lost 9 bases and 8 bases, in that order; junction bases with no gene match: 11. The lymph nodes were axillary draining lymph nodes from breast cancer patients. The sample comes from a study of breast tumors, draining lymph nodes, adjacent tissues. MiXCR, run by TCRdb on the multiplex PCR reads, gives a single entry per CDR3 protein. The sample shows approximately 210,000 distinct CDR3 sequences, roughly 32% of them seen only once. Study outcomes and limitations: Tumor repertoires ranked between lymph nodes and nontumor tissue in diversity, with V and J gene preferences.

Sample: axillary lymph node tissue. The genes are TRBV2 and TRBJ1-4; 11 bases agree with TRBD1. This TCR came from a female donor with breast cancer. Some clones in this sample may be carry-over from other donors' samples. DNA for the CDR3: TGTGCCAGTCACCCGGGACAGGGGGAGAGGGAAAAACTGTTTTTT. Translating gives CASHPGQGEREKLFF.